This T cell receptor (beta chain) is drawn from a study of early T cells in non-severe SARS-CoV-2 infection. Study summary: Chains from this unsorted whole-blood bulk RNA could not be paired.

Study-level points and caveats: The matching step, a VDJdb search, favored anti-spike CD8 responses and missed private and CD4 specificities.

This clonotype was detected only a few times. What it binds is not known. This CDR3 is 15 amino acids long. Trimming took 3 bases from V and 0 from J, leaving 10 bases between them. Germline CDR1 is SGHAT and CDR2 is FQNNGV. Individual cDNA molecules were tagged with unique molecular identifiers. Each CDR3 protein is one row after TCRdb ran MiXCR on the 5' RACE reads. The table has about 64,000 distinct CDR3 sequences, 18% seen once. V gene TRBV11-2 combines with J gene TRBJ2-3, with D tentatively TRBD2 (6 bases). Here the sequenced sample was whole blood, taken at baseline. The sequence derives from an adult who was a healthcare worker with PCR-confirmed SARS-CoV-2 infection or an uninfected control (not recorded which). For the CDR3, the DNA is TGTGCCAGCAGCTTGGGGGGAGAAAGCACAGATACGCAGTATTTT. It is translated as CASSLGGESTDTQYF.